This record covers a single TCR beta chain. Its cognate antigen is unknown. This sample was included in a study of T-cell memory formation after mild COVID-19. Study-wide results and caveats: For second-wave clones that peaked at day 37, SARS-CoV-2 specificity went unverified. A balance of CD4 and CD8 characterized clones contracting day 15 to 85, whereas later expanders leaned CD4+.

Each CDR3 protein is one row after TCRdb ran MiXCR on the 5' RACE reads. Of roughly 450,000 distinct CDR3 sequences in the sample, 15% to 20% were seen once. The trim removed 4 bases at V and 3 bases at J, leaving 9 bases unmatched. The CDR3 totals 16 residues. The V gene's germline CDR1 is LNHDA and CDR2 SQIVND (reference sequence). The chain is built from TRBV19 and TRBJ2-7; 10 bases fit TRBD2. The sample was PBMCs or a T cell subset sorted from them (not recorded which). The TCR sequence derives from an adult woman who had mild COVID-19 (a few samples of this study predate the infection). Cell type and time point are not known. CDR3 DNA sequence: TGTGCCAGTAGTACGGCTGTGACTAGCGGGTACTACGAGCAGTACTTC. Its protein is CASSTAVTSGYYEQYF.